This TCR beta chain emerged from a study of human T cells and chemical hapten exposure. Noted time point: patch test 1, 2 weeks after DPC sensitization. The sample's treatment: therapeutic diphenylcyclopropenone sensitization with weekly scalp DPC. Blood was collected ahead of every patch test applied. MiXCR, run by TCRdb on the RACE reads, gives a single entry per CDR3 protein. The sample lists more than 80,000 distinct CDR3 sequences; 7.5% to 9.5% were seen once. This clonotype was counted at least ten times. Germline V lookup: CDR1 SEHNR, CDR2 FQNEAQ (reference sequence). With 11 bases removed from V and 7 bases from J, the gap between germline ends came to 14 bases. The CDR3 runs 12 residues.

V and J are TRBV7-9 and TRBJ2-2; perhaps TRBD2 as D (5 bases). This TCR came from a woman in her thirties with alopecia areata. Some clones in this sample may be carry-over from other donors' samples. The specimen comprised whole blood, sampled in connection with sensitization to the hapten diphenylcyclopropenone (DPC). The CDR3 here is CAGRLAGGELFF. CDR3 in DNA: TGTGCCGGCCGACTGGCGGGCGGGGAGCTGTTTTTT.